The 9 T cell receptor beta chains below all came from one sample that was sequenced in a study of shared clonotypes between healthy human individuals. Sequenced by immunoSEQ multiplex PCR; TCRdb stores in-frame clones only, minus some. The data contain around 1.4 million clones, 98% to 99% of them singletons. The source material was naive CD4+ T cells sorted from blood. The subset was: CD45RA+ positively selected. The source of these receptors is a man aged 25 to 40 in good health.

Regarding this clone: Within the sample, other DNA sequences also encode this same CDR3. CDR3 sequence reads: CASSPPGGTNEKLFF. CDR3 in DNA: TGCGCCAGCAGCCCGCCGGGGGGCACTAATGAAAAACTGTTTTTT. This chain links TRBV5-1 with TRBJ1-4, with a weak D call TRBD1 (6 bases). V was pared by 4 bases and J by 2 bases, with 12 bases between. Per the germline V gene, CDR1 is SGHRS and CDR2 is YFSETQ. This CDR3 is 15 amino acids long.

The rearrangement links TRBV29-1 to TRBJ2-7, with a possible D match to TRBD1 (5 bases). The CDR3 sequence is 12 residues long. Germline V gene sequence: CDR1 SQVTM, CDR2 ANQGSEA. V was cut by 6 bases and J by 5 bases, with 14 bases left in between. The CDR3 bases are TGCAGCGTCGCTACAGGTGGGGACGAGCAGTACTTC. Translation gives CSVATGGDEQYF.

The genes are TRBV5-1 and TRBJ2-1, with 9 bases matching TRBD1. The junction had 13 bases not matched to a gene; V was cut back by 3 bases and J by 9 bases. This CDR3 has 16 residues. Germline CDR1 is SGHRS and CDR2 is YFSETQ. This CDR3 reads CASSWATGQGIGEQFF. DNA for the CDR3: TGCGCCAGCAGCTGGGCCACCGGACAGGGGATCGGTGAGCAGTTCTTC.

The V call is TRBV15, the J call TRBJ2-7; the match to TRBD1 covers 8 bases. Germline V CDR1 and CDR2: LNHNV, YYDKDF (reference sequence). The J segment lost 1 base and the V segment lost 3 bases, leaving 5 bases of the junction unmatched. This CDR3 comprises 15 residues. CDR3 sequence reads: CATSRDRADSYEQYF. The CDR3 coding sequence is TGTGCCACCAGCAGGGACAGGGCGGATTCCTACGAGCAGTACTTC.

V usage is TRBV12-5 and J usage is TRBJ1-1, with 8 bases identical to TRBD1. Germline assignment: CDR1 LGHNT and CDR2 FRNRAP. The CDR3 spans 12 residues. V was clipped by 6 bases and J by 4 bases; unmatched bases: 1. The CDR3 loop reads CASGTGVTEAFF. CDR3 DNA sequence: TGTGCTAGTGGGACAGGGGTCACTGAAGCTTTCTTT.

The chain carries TRBV2 and TRBJ2-2; 10 positions agree with TRBD1. The CDR3 has 16 residues. Germline V gene sequence: CDR1 SNHLY, CDR2 FYNNEI. Germline trimming cut 3 bases from V and 4 bases from J; bases unmatched to any gene: 5. The CDR3 protein is CASSDDRGRGTGELFF. The CDR3 DNA reads as TGTGCCAGCAGTGATGACAGGGGGCGCGGCACCGGGGAGCTGTTTTTT. Full variable domain (missing parts from reference TRBV2 and TRBJ2-2): EPEVTQTPSHQVTQMGQEVILRCVPISNHLYFYWYRQILGQKVEFLVSFYNNEISEKSEIFDDQFSVERPDGSNFTLKIRSTKLEDSAMYFCASSDDRGRGTGELFFGEGSRLTVL.

J is TRBJ1-5 and V is TRBV6-1, with a weak D call TRBD1 (6 bases). This CDR3 comprises 13 residues. Between the trimmed V and J ends, which lost 6 bases and 6 bases, there was a span of 12 bases. Germline V gene data show CDR1 as MNHNS and CDR2 as SASEGT. CDR3 sequence reads: CASSNREGQPQHF. The CDR3 DNA follows: TGTGCCAGCAGCAACAGGGAGGGTCAGCCCCAGCATTTT.

The V call is TRBV23-1, the J call TRBJ2-3; D is unclear. TRBV23-1 is labeled an ORF, and its function is uncertain. The CDR3 has 11 amino acids. Trimming took 3 bases from V and 6 from J, leaving 4 bases between them. The DNA for the CDR3 is TGCGCCAGCAGTCAGTTTGATACGCAGTATTTT. This codes for CASSQFDTQYF.

This chain links TRBV5-1 with TRBJ2-3, with TRBD2 matching 10 bases. Trimming cost V 2 bases and J 4 bases; bases outside gene matches: 10. The germline V gene has CDR1 SGHRS and CDR2 YFSETQ. This CDR3 spans 17 amino acids. CDR3 sequence reads: CASSLRSSGSGSDTQYF. CDR3 DNA: TGCGCCAGCAGCTTACGTTCTAGCGGGAGTGGTTCAGATACGCAGTATTTT.